This T cell receptor beta chain was recorded in a study of T cell responses to AZD1222 COVID-19 vaccine. A word on this clone: Antigen: not known.

The germline V and J ends were trimmed by 6 bases and 8 bases, with 14 bases remaining between them. This CDR3 is built from 13 residues. The germline V gene has CDR1 MDHEN and CDR2 SYDVKM. Notes on the study in general: Among those given AZD1222, only five or six were seropositive at baseline. Targeting of unmutated variant regions was reportedly seen in nearly half of spike-specific TCRs.

Only in-frame clones appear in the TCRdb table, and some are missing; sequencing was by immunoSEQ multiplex PCR. The data contain under 200,000 clones, approximately 91% of them singletons. This receptor was taken from an adult in good health. The sample was peripheral blood, taken on day 0 of AZD1222 vaccination. The chain employs TRBV28 and TRBJ2-1; tentative D call: TRBD1 (5 bases). For the CDR3, the DNA is TGTGCCAGCAGAATTTTAATAGGGGATGAGCAGTTCTTC. Translating gives CASRILIGDEQFF. The variable domain in full, completed from reference TRBV28 and TRBJ2-1, reads DVKVTQSSRYLVKRTGEKVFLECVQDMDHENMFWYRQDPGLGLRLIYFSYDVKMKEKGDIPEGYSVSREKKERFSLILESASTNQTSMYLCASRILIGDEQFFGPGTRLTVL.